Listed below are T cell receptor beta chains from one sample, sequenced in a study of T cells after yellow fever vaccination. TCRdb itself ran the 5' RACE reads through MiXCR, one entry per CDR3 protein. The table records tens of thousands of distinct CDR3 sequences, around 6.5% of them present only once. This specimen was CD8+ T cells sorted from PBMCs, taken less than 6 days after the first yellow fever vaccination. The receptors shown here come from a man aged 18 to 30 who received the YFV17D yellow fever vaccine. The conserved cysteine and the conserved F or W are not part of the CDR3 here. D genes are given only for firm matches.

D | V | CDR3
NA | TRBV6-6 | ASSYWDGYT
NA | TRBV15 | ATSSRTAYEQY
TRBD2 | TRBV18 | ASSPTGGTTYEQY
NA | TRBV9 | ASSPGGSQETQY
TRBD1 | TRBV7-9 | ASSFRDRGREETQY
TRBD1 | TRBV20-1 | SARDLEGATAYEQY
NA | TRBV7-9 | AGSGIEYGYT
TRBD1 | TRBV27 | ASSSGQGAYEQY
TRBD2 | TRBV11-2 | ASSLVGLGGGASSTDTQY
TRBD2 | TRBV7-6 | ASSPGTSGTDTQY
NA | TRBV3-1 | ASSQGGVSYNSPLH
NA | TRBV2 | ASSWTQANTEAF
NA | TRBV5-4 | ASSLEAGELF
NA | TRBV7-6 | ASSSDHTTGELF
TRBD1 | TRBV7-9 | ASSPVGQGYNEQF
TRBD1 | TRBV27 | ASCDRGGNQPQH
NA | TRBV6-2/TRBV6-3 | ASSPPKTGVYGYT
TRBD2 | TRBV19 | ASSLTTPRGLAGSTDTQY
NA | TRBV5-1 | ASSRDGNEQF
NA | TRBV27 | ASSLSVRGDTQY
NA | TRBV11-2 | ASSLDLASEAF
NA | TRBV5-1 | ASSEGDSGANVLT
NA | TRBV6-5 | ASSSPLRGGETQY
NA | TRBV19 | ASSILQDNYGYT
NA | TRBV29-1 | SVDEGADTQY
TRBD2 | TRBV29-1 | SVGTSGPTDTQY
TRBD1 | TRBV11-2 | ASSLRGQLYEQY
TRBD2 | TRBV12-3/TRBV12-4 | ASSQTSGGINEQF
NA | TRBV4-1 | ASSQRSNQPQH
NA | TRBV29-1 | SVVRQNTGELF
NA | TRBV6-1 | ASSTSTDTDTQY
TRBD2 | TRBV3-1 | ASSQIPSSGGPTDTQY
TRBD1 | TRBV7-9 | ASSSGGTGIQETQY
TRBD1 | TRBV29-1 | SVEAGRGRYGEQF
NA | TRBV19 | ASSIWWGGRYDKAGELF
NA | TRBV6-5 | ASSYVGIKNIQY
NA | TRBV6-5 | ASRRGLGRNYEQY
TRBD2 | TRBV28 | ASSLMASGFYNEQF
NA | TRBV28 | ASSLVQMNTEAF
NA | TRBV7-9 | VVRGGNEQF
NA | TRBV7-3 | ASSLRQVLPPYNEQF
NA | TRBV4-3 | ASSQEGRYHSSYNSPLH
NA | TRBV4-3 | ASSPHQGVETQY
TRBD1 | TRBV7-9 | ASSLLGQPLDGYT
TRBD2 | TRBV2 | ASYQREPDTQY
TRBD2 | TRBV12-3/TRBV12-4 | ASSTSGGRTDTQY
TRBD2 | TRBV6-2/TRBV6-3 | ASLAAFSYNEQF
NA | TRBV4-1 | ASRVTPGEHFSEQY
NA | TRBV14 | ASSQGEYMATGELF
TRBD1 | TRBV7-6 | ASRPNRGQAVTGELF
NA | TRBV4-3 | ASSPKLLTGTTDTQY
NA | TRBV24-1 | ATSDLLDTNYNEQF
NA | TRBV27 | ASSLKSRRNYGYT
TRBD1 | TRBV5-1 | ASSSQDRVAYEQY
NA | TRBV20-1 | SASRVMSNQPQH
NA | TRBV6-2/TRBV6-3 | ASAGAAFNTGELF
TRBD2 | TRBV2 | ASRSRSGGALNEQF
NA | TRBV4-3 | ASSRPVGSGANVLT
NA | TRBV4-1 | ASSYQGGRDQPQH
TRBD2 | TRBV7-8 | ASSWGLAGNEQY